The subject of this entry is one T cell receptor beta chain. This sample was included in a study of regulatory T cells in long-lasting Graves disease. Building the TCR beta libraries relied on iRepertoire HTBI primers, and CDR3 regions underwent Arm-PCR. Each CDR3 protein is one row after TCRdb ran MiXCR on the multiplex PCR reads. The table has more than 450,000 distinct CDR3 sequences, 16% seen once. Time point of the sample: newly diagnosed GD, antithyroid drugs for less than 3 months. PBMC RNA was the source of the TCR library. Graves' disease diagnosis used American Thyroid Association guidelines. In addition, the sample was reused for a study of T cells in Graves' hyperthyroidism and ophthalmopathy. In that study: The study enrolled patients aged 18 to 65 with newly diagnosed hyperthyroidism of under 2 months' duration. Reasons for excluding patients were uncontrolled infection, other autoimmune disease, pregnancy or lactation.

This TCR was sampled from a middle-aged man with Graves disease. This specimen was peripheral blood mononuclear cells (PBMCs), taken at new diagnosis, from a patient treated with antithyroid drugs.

The CDR3 protein is CATRPGQGTGELFF. In DNA, the CDR3 is TGTGCCACTCGACCGGGACAGGGAACCGGGGAGCTGTTTTTT. The chain is built from TRBV5-4 and TRBJ2-2; 9 nucleotides match TRBD1. Germline CDR1 reads SGHNT; CDR2 reads YYREEE (reference sequence). J gave up 5 bases and V 9 bases, and 8 bases lay outside the gene matches. This CDR3 has 14 amino acids. The whole variable domain, remainder taken from reference TRBV5-4 and TRBJ2-2, is ETGVTQSPTHLIKTRGQQVTLRCSSQSGHNTVSWYQQALGQGPQFIFQYYREEENGRGNFPPRFSGLQFPNYSSELNVNALELDDSALYLCATRPGQGTGELFFGEGSRLTVL.